This T cell receptor (beta chain) was profiled in a study of blood T cells in healthy people across ages. Study outcomes and limitations: There were more naive CD4+ cells and higher diversity in long-lived donors than in aged donors.

Every donor contributed roughly 10 milliliters of peripheral blood by blood draw. This clonotype has only a few counts. Its matching antigen is unknown. The junction had 10 bases not matched to a gene; V was cut back by 5 bases and J by 0 bases. The CDR3 sequence is 17 residues long. CDR1 is SGHAT, CDR2 FQNNGV, per germline. Primed by a sample-barcoded 5' primer and a J-beta primer mix, a second PCR proceeded for 7 to 11 cycles. Each CDR3 protein gets one entry after TCRdb re-called the 5' RACE reads with MiXCR. The table records some 760,000 distinct CDR3 sequences, around 25% of them present only once. This same sample was also taken into another study, of T cells of mothers and their children.

The rearrangement links TRBV11-2 to TRBJ2-3; 8 nucleotides align to TRBD2. The sequenced material came from blood. The TCR was taken from a boy aged 5-17 years in good health. For the CDR3, the DNA is TGTGCCAGCAGCGCAGACCGCGGGGGGCCAAGCACAGATACGCAGTATTTT. It codes for CASSADRGGPSTDTQYF.